Listed here is a single T cell receptor (beta chain). The data stem from a study of T cell repertoires in ileal Crohn's disease. The protocol was immunoSEQ multiplex PCR, while the TCRdb copy is restricted to in-frame clones and leaves out a portion. The sample carries around 7,900 clones, roughly 73% recorded once. This CDR3 is 14 amino acids long. Germline V gene sequence: CDR1 SQVTM, CDR2 ANQGSEA. J gave up 2 bases and V 3 bases, and 3 bases lay outside the gene matches. This clonotype originated in an adult with Crohn's disease. The V and J genes are TRBV29-1 and TRBJ2-5; TRBD1 agrees at 10 bases. The sample taken for sequencing was ileal tissue. The CDR3 nucleotides are TGCAGCGTTGACCGGACAGGGGGTCAAGAGACCCAGTACTTC. Protein product: CSVDRTGGQETQYF.